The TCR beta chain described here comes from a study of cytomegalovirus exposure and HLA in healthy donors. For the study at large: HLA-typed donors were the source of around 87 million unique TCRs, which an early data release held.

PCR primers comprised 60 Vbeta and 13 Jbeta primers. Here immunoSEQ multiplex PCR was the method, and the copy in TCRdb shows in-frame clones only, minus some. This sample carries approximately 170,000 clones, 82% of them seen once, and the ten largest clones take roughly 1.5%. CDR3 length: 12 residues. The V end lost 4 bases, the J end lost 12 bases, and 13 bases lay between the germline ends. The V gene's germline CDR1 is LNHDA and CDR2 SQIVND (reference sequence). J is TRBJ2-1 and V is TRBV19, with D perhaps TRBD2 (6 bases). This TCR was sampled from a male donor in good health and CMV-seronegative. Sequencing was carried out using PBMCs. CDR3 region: CASSTRDFRQFF. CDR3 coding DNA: TGTGCCAGTAGTACCCGGGACTTCAGGCAGTTCTTC.